This T cell receptor (beta chain) was identified in a study of T cell repertoires in cytomegalovirus infection. This clonotype came up many times. Its antigen is not known. General study findings and limits: Ex vivo responses were dominated by HLA-C-restricted CMV-specific TCR beta clonotypes.

V was clipped by 4 bases and J by 4 bases; unmatched bases: 9. This CDR3 spans 15 amino acids. The germline V gene has CDR1 SGHTA and CDR2 FQGNSA. TCRdb reprocessed the reads with MiXCR, giving one entry per CDR3 protein. Of around 260,000 distinct CDR3 sequences listed, over 8% are singletons. The V and J genes are TRBV7-2 and TRBJ2-5; TRBD2 agrees at 7 bases. What was sequenced was PBMCs. The source is a human donor in good health (CMV status not recorded). Some clones in this sample may be carry-over from other donors' samples. The chain's CDR3 is CASSSSPTGGETQYF. The CDR3 nucleotides are TGTGCCAGCAGCTCTAGCCCGACGGGGGGAGAGACCCAGTACTTC. Combining the CDR3 with reference TRBV7-2 and TRBJ2-5 gives the whole variable domain GAGVSQSPSNKVTEKGKDVELRCDPISGHTALYWYRQSLGQGLEFLIYFQGNSAPDKSGLPSDRFSAERTGGSVSTLTIQRTQQEDSAVYLCASSSSPTGGETQYFGPGTRLLVL.